Presented here are 8 T cell receptor beta chains from one specimen sequenced in a study of T-cell reconstitution after alpha-beta-depleted transplantation in children. Preparing the TCRbeta library involved the use of unique molecular identifiers. TCRdb analysed the PCR reads with MiXCR anew, one entry per CDR3 protein. The table lists 200,000 to 250,000 distinct CDR3 sequences, approximately 10% of them singletons. Sequenced material: PBMCs from the stem cell graft donor, taken from the stem cell graft. These TCRs come from a human donor who donated a stem cell graft to a child with acute lymphoblastic leukemia.

This clonotype was picked up a small number of times. This rearrangement joins TRBV20-1 to TRBJ2-2, with TRBD1 matching over 7 bases. Germline CDR1 DFQATT, CDR2 SNEGSKA (reference sequence). The CDR3 sequence is 13 residues long. V lost 5 bases to trimming and J lost 4 bases; unmatched junction nucleotides: 4. The CDR3 reads CSAQTGFTGELFF. CDR3 in DNA: TGCAGTGCTCAGACAGGGTTCACCGGGGAGCTGTTTTTT.

In its sample, this clonotype was seen many times. The V call is TRBV20-1, the J call TRBJ2-5, with 7 bases lining up with TRBD2. This CDR3 has 18 residues. Trimming cost V 0 bases and J 7 bases; bases outside gene matches: 20. Germline V gives CDR1 DFQATT, CDR2 SNEGSKA (reference sequence). CDR3 sequence reads: CSARDQGSYGLAERTQYF. The CDR3 region has the DNA TGCAGTGCTAGAGATCAAGGGTCTTACGGGCTAGCGGAACGGACCCAGTACTTC.

A few counts support this clonotype. V gene TRBV5-1 combines with J gene TRBJ2-1; D is possibly TRBD1 or TRBD2 (5 bases each). The CDR3 is made up of 15 amino acids. CDR1 is SGHRS, CDR2 YFSETQ, per germline. V lost 4 bases and J 8 bases, leaving 19 bases between the germline ends. The CDR3 bases are TGCGCCAGCAGCCTTCTGGGACGCGGAGGTCATGAGCAGTTCTTC. Translating it yields CASSLLGRGGHEQFF.

This clonotype was found many times. This rearrangement joins TRBV7-6 to TRBJ2-1; 8 bases fit TRBD2. V gave up 4 bases and J gave up 2 bases; unmatched junction bases: 1. This CDR3 comprises 14 residues. Germline CDR1 is SGHVS and CDR2 is FNYEAQ. The CDR3 here is CASSSGGAYNEQFF. DNA of the CDR3: TGTGCCAGCAGCTCCGGGGGGGCCTACAATGAGCAGTTCTTC.

The V gene is TRBV21-1, the J gene TRBJ2-2. TRBV21-1 is reported as a pseudogene. The CDR3 length is 14 residues. CDR3 bases: TGTGCCAGCAGCAAATTGCGGCACACCGGGGAGCTGTTTTTT. Its translation: CASSKLRHTGELFF.

This clonotype was counted ten times or more. The rearrangement uses TRBV5-1 and TRBJ2-3; a possible D gene is TRBD1 (6 bases). CDR1 SGHRS and CDR2 YFSETQ come from the germline V gene. This CDR3 is 13 amino acids long. Trimming shortened V by 0 bases and J by 9 bases, and 11 bases separated the two germline ends. The CDR3 DNA reads as TGCGCCAGCAGCTTGGAATTAGGACAGACGCAGTATTTT. It specifies CASSLELGQTQYF.

The sample holds a few counts of this clonotype. The gene calls are TRBV24-1 and TRBJ2-3; unclear D gene. This CDR3 has 13 residues. Looked up from germline, CDR1 is KGHDR and CDR2 is SFDVKD. Trimming took 4 bases from V and 3 from J, leaving 7 bases between them. In DNA, the CDR3 is TGTGCCACCAGTGAAAATCTTACAGATACGCAGTATTTT. Translating gives CATSENLTDTQYF.

Here the CDR3 DNA reads TGTGCCAGCACCCAACGGGGGGGACGTGACATTCAGTACTTC. Its protein is CASTQRGGRDIQYF. J is TRBJ2-4 and V is TRBV6-1, with TRBD2 matching over 8 bases. Per the germline V gene, CDR1 is MNHNS and CDR2 is SASEGT. V trimming: 7 bases; J trimming: 8 bases; junction bases outside the gene matches: 10. The CDR3 has 14 residues.